The TCR beta chain under discussion was sequenced for a study of beta chain features in type 1 diabetes (dated by TCRdb to between 2018 and 2020). Concerning the study at large: Mean age, gender distribution, total cell number and subset yield were not different between patients and healthy donors. A total of roughly 110 million sorted cells were examined across all samples, and the number of cells per subset was strongly correlated with RNA yield. In the study, TCRB repertoires of sorted circulating CD4+ T cell subsets from recently diagnosed type 1 diabetes patients were compared with those of matched healthy donors. Regulatory and stem cell-like memory subsets were isolated from only 8 patients and roughly 8 healthy donors, whereas naive and central memory subsets came from all 28 donors. General conclusions and limits of the study: Because cDNA rather than genomic DNA was sequenced, highly expressing activated cells could have been over-represented, although no difference in activation and CD3 levels was found between groups. Because the HLA sub-analyses included only small numbers of individuals, any influence of HLA type on TCRB rearrangement was left unresolved. PCR might favor shorter templates, but patient and control samples were amplified and corrected together, so any skew would affect both groups equally. A moderate but significant shortening of TCRB CDR3 length was observed in type 1 diabetes patients in all four CD4+ subsets. At VDJ recombination sites, type 1 diabetes patients had fewer insertions and more deleted nucleotides, which implies abnormalities in thymic rearrangement. The naive, central memory and regulatory TCRB repertoires appeared to resemble one another more closely among patients than among healthy donors.

All of the isolated RNA was reverse transcribed with the High Capacity cDNA Reverse Transcription Kit, so expressed TCRB transcripts were sequenced. Naive, central memory and regulatory T cell samples underwent deep immunoSEQ sequencing, averaging roughly 3.4 million total reads per sample. Sorted cells were lysed in RLT buffer and RNA was extracted with DNase-treated RNeasy Micro or Mini kits, depending on cell number. Each cell subset was processed separately to prevent cross-contamination, with patient and healthy donor samples processed together. Using the immunoSEQ multiplex PCR, TCRB sequences were amplified from cDNA into 87-bp fragments spanning the CDR3 region. Sequencing of the amplicons was performed on the Illumina HiSeq platform. The source study handled its data this way. Synthetic template baselines were used to correct PCR bias computationally, reads within Hamming distance 2 were collapsed together, and singletons that could not be merged were discarded. Reads were aligned to IMGT to assign V, D and J genes, CDR3 length, and insertions or deletions at six rearrangement sites. Within each subset, clonotype counts were normalized to sorted cell number, after which true diversity and Gini coefficients were computed with the tcR R package. The overlap coefficient, calculated on TCRB nucleotide sequences, was used to measure repertoire sharing. Out-of-frame TCRB sequences from naive cells were analyzed to stand in for the pre-selection repertoire. Not all clones reach the TCRdb copy of this immuneACCESS table, which keeps in-frame sequences only. Checked studies attribute under half of the gap to unresolved V genes and leave the rest unexplained. V, J and clone size are taken as reported in that table, and D and trimming were inferred from the DNA itself. This sample gives a few hundred thousand clones in total; more than 11% of them show up just once. 0.035% to 0.04% of the sample comes from the top ten.

The sample holds a few counts of this clone. Its antigen has not been determined. No qualities accompany the bases; no much larger clone lies one base away. A single peripheral blood draw of about 116 mL on average was collected from each donor into heparinised tubes. A BD FACSAria II was used to sort naive, central memory, regulatory and stem cell-like memory CD4+ T cells with a panel that included CD45RO, CCR7, CD25, CD127, CD95 and CD27. Every sorted population had a purity above 95%. PBMCs were isolated right away by Lymphoprep density gradient centrifugation and were stained directly, without culture. So that batch effects would be minimized, each experiment stained and sorted samples in pairs, pairing one healthy donor with one patient. V drops 2 bases and J drops 4 bases, leaving 12 bases in between. Per the germline V gene (reference sequence), GTSNPN is the CDR1 and SVGIG is the CDR2. Taken from cysteine to phenylalanine, the CDR3 has 14 residues. Of all the DNA, just the CDR3 is kept, 42 bases in frame from base 1.

The source of this sequence is a man aged 25 to 40 in good health. The V and J segments used are TRBV30 and TRBJ1-5; the D segment could be TRBD1, given 6 matching bases. Sequencing used naive CD4+ T cells from blood. Per the publication, the cell subset or site label means: true naive CD4+ T cells. This receptor has the CDR3 CAWSIGQWNQPQHF. The DNA reads TGTGCCTGGAGTATCGGACAGTGGAATCAGCCCCAGCATTTT.